The TCR beta chain described here comes from a study of glioma-infiltrating T cells. Study summary: Dexamethasone exposure before glioma surgery was limited to six or fewer days. Study-wide points: Non-neoplastic patients had below-expected tissue-blood divergence, while all gliomas exceeded expectation. Only very few CDR3 sequences appeared in both tissue and blood.

TCR alpha and beta CDR3 regions were amplified from RNA using iRepertoire nested multiplex PCR. For one-step reverse transcription and amplification, 100-400 ng of tissue mRNA or PBMC total RNA was used. TCRdb ran MiXCR on the multiplex PCR reads and lists one entry per CDR3 protein. The repertoire holds a few hundred thousand distinct CDR3 sequences, 41% seen once, with around 12% in the top ten. Comment on this clonotype: Its antigen is as yet unknown.

Trimming took 3 bases from V and 2 from J; bases not matched to a gene: 4. Germline values: CDR1 LGHDT, CDR2 YNNKEL (reference sequence). The CDR3 extends over 16 amino acids. The sample was glioma tissue, nonneoplastic brain tissue, or PBMCs (not recorded which). The TCR sequence derives from a human donor with low-grade glioma or glioblastoma, undergoing nonglioma brain surgery, or in good health (not recorded which). The chain recombines TRBV3-1 with TRBJ1-4, with 9 bases that match TRBD1. The CDR3 reads CASSQRQGGTNEKLFF. The CDR3 DNA follows: TGTGCCAGCAGCCAGCGACAGGGGGGGACTAATGAAAAACTGTTTTTT.